This T cell receptor (beta chain) is drawn from a study of blood T cell repertoires in COVID-19. Study-level background: Some COVID-19 samples were acute and others convalescent; all came from the United States, Italy and Spain. PBMCs, B-cell-depleted T cells, or T cells were the source of the cDNA or gDNA that made up the material.

Clones were sequenced by immunoSEQ multiplex PCR, and TCRdb holds only the in-frame ones, with some missing. In the table there are tens of thousands of clones, about nine tenths of which are singletons. The V segment lost 2 bases and the J segment 7 bases; nucleotides outside the gene matches: 4. The CDR3 has 13 amino acids. Germline lookup yields CDR1 KGHSH and CDR2 LQKENI. V gene TRBV18 combines with J gene TRBJ1-2, with 7 bases matching TRBD1. The source material was peripheral blood. The origin of this receptor is a human donor with active COVID-19. The donor label of this sample is uncertain. The CDR3 DNA sequence: TGTGCCAGCTCACCATCGGACAGGCTTGGCTACACCTTC. This translates into CASSPSDRLGYTF. The full variable domain, completed using reference TRBV18 and TRBJ1-2, is NAGVMQNPRHLVRRRGQEARLRCSPMKGHSHVYWYRQLPEEGLKFMVYLQKENIIDESGMPKERFSAEFPKEGPSILRIQQVVRGDSAAYFCASSPSDRLGYTFGSGTRLTVV.